One sample yielded the 14 T cell receptor beta chains listed below, sequenced in a study of identical twins. One entry per CDR3 protein results from TCRdb running MiXCR on the 5' RACE reads. The sample has about 520,000 distinct CDR3 sequences; around 20% are singletons. This sample also appeared in a second study, on T cells expressing NK-cell markers.

The sequenced material came from CD4+ T cells sorted from blood. The receptors were gathered from a woman aged 18-35 years in good health.

This chain uses TRBV5-6 with TRBJ2-5, with unresolved D. With 3 bases removed from V and 5 bases from J, the gap between germline ends came to 11 bases. This CDR3 has 13 amino acids. Per germline, CDR1 SGHDT and CDR2 YYEEEE. The CDR3 region is CASSSWLVETQYF. The CDR3 bases are TGTGCCAGCAGCTCCTGGCTGGTTGAGACCCAGTACTTC.

The sample holds a few counts of this clonotype. The V and J genes are TRBV6-1 and TRBJ1-1; perhaps TRBD1 as D (6 bases). This CDR3 is built from 14 residues. With 1 base removed from V and 7 bases from J, the gap between germline ends came to 13 bases. CDR1 is MNHNS, CDR2 SASEGT, per germline. CDR3 region: CASSEVAGVNEAFF. The CDR3 DNA sequence: TGTGCCAGCAGTGAAGTGGCAGGGGTCAATGAAGCTTTCTTT.

J is TRBJ2-7 and V is TRBV9; D might be TRBD1 (6 bases). The length of the CDR3 is 16 residues. From germline, CDR1 is SGDLS and CDR2 YYNGEE. Trimming took off 0 bases at V and 0 bases at J, with 13 bases between the two ends. Written as DNA, the CDR3 is TGTGCCAGCAGCGTAGGAGGGGGACGCAGCTCCTACGAGCAGTACTTC. Translating gives CASSVGGGRSSYEQYF. Full variable domain (rest looked up from reference TRBV9 and TRBJ2-7): DSGVTQTPKHLITATGQRVTLRCSPRSGDLSVYWYQQSLDQGLQFLIQYYNGEERAKGNILERFSAQQFPDLHSELNLSSLELGDSALYFCASSVGGGRSSYEQYFGPGTRLTVT.

The CDR3 nucleotides are TGCAGCGTTAAAGCGCCTGCAACTAATGAAAAACTGTTTTTT. Translation gives CSVKAPATNEKLFF. The rearrangement links TRBV29-1 to TRBJ1-4, with unresolved D. Trimming removed 5 bases from V and 0 bases from J, with 10 bases in between. CDR3 size: 14 residues. From germline, CDR1 is SQVTM and CDR2 ANQGSEA.

This clonotype was observed a handful of times. The chain carries TRBV5-1 and TRBJ2-4; the D call may be TRBD1 or TRBD2 (7 bases each). Trimming cost V 2 bases and J 1 base, with 19 bases left between them. CDR1 SGHRS and CDR2 YFSETQ come from the germline V gene. The CDR3 length is 18 residues. CDR3 DNA sequence: TGCGCCAGCAGCTTTTCAGGGGGATACGGGGGGGCCAAAAACATTCAGTACTTC. It translates to CASSFSGGYGGAKNIQYF.

This chain connects TRBV5-5 to TRBJ2-7; D may be TRBD2 (5 bases). Trimming took 3 bases from V and 3 from J, leaving 16 bases between them. Looked up from germline, CDR1 is SGHKS and CDR2 is YYEKEE (reference sequence). This CDR3 is built from 15 residues. The CDR3 protein is CASSSGEWSGYEQYF. For the CDR3, the DNA is TGTGCCAGCAGCTCTGGGGAGTGGTCAGGCTACGAGCAGTACTTC.

This clonotype showed up just a few times. The rearrangement links TRBV2 to TRBJ2-1; a weak D match, TRBD2 (6 bases). The CDR3 has 11 residues. V gave up 4 bases and J gave up 14 bases, with 12 bases separating them. The germline gives CDR1 SNHLY, CDR2 FYNNEI. The DNA of the CDR3 is TGTGCCAGCAGTGGCGGGGTCTTAGAGTTCTTC. It specifies CASSGGVLEFF.

This clonotype has a handful of counts. The chain carries TRBV12-3 or TRBV12-4 and TRBJ1-5; tentative D call: TRBD1 (5 bases). V shed 6 bases and J shed 5 bases, with 14 bases lying between them. The CDR3 extends over 14 amino acids. CDR3 residues: CASSHMGGHQPQHF. CDR3 DNA sequence: TGTGCCAGCAGCCACATGGGGGGACATCAGCCCCAGCATTTT.

This clonotype was counted a few times. This chain connects TRBV6-1 to TRBJ1-5, with D uncertain. The CDR3 length is 13 residues. Germline V gene data show CDR1 as MNHNS and CDR2 as SASEGT. V dropped 6 bases and J dropped 6 bases, with 12 bases sitting between them. The CDR3 region is CASRRQGGQPQHF. For the CDR3, the DNA is TGTGCCAGCAGAAGGCAAGGTGGTCAGCCCCAGCATTTT.

In its sample, this clonotype was seen a few times. A much more abundant neighbour one base away suggests this may be a read error. The chain recombines TRBV2 with TRBJ2-3; no firm D call. The CDR3 loop spans 10 amino acids. Germline loops: CDR1 SNHLY, CDR2 FYNNEI. The V gene lost 3 bases and the J gene lost 6 bases, with 1 base spanning the gap. This CDR3 is CASSEDTQYF. In nucleotides, the CDR3 is TGTGCCAGCAGTGAGGATACGCAGTATTTT.

The table lists this clonotype with a few counts. V and J are TRBV11-2 and TRBJ1-5; no clear D gene. This CDR3 is 14 amino acids long. Germline V lookup: CDR1 SGHAT, CDR2 FQNNGV. The V and J ends lost 3 bases and 5 bases respectively, with 11 bases between them. The CDR3, as DNA: TGTGCCAGCAGCTTGAGGGCGGGAGATCAGCCCCAGCATTTT. Protein product: CASSLRAGDQPQHF.

CDR3 sequence reads: CSARRTSGMKYAKNIQYF. Written as DNA, the CDR3 is TGCAGTGCTAGAAGGACTAGCGGGATGAAGTATGCCAAAAACATTCAGTACTTC. The chain is built from TRBV20-1 and TRBJ2-4; TRBD2 agrees at 12 bases. The CDR3 consists of 18 residues. Germline lookup yields CDR1 DFQATT and CDR2 SNEGSKA (reference sequence). V trimming: 2 bases; J trimming: 1 base; junction bases outside the gene matches: 9.

This sequence joins TRBV3-1 and TRBJ1-2; D call uncertain. The CDR3 extends over 12 amino acids. Germline values: CDR1 LGHDT, CDR2 YNNKEL (reference sequence). Between the trimmed V and J ends, which lost 1 base and 12 bases, there was a span of 12 bases. The CDR3 coding sequence is TGTGCCAGCAGCCAAGCCCAGAATACCCACACCTTC. This sequence encodes CASSQAQNTHTF.

The rearrangement uses TRBV3-1 and TRBJ2-1; D is perhaps TRBD1 or TRBD2 (6 bases each). Germline V gene data show CDR1 as LGHDT and CDR2 as YNNKEL (reference sequence). This CDR3 comprises 17 residues. Trimming cost V 2 bases and J 3 bases, with 17 bases left between them. CDR3 in amino acids: CASSQTGRGRNYNEQFF. The CDR3 DNA reads TGTGCCAGCAGCCAAACGGGTAGGGGGAGGAACTACAATGAGCAGTTCTTC.